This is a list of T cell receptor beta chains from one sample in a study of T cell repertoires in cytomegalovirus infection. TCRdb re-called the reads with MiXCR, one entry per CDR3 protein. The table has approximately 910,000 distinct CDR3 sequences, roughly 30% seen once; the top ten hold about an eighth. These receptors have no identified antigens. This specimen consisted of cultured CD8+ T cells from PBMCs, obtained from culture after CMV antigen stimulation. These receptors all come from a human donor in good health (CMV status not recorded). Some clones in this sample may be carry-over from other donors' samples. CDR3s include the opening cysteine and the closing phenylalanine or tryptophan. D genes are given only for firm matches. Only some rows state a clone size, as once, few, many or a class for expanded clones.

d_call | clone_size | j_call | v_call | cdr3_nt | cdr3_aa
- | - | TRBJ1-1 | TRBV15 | TGTGCCATCCGAGGGAGCACTGAAGCTTTCTTC | CAIRGSTEAFF
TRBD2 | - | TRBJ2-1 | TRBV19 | TGTGCCAGTAGTATAGAGGGCGGGGGGCCCTCCTACAATGAGCAGTTCTTC | CASSIEGGGPSYNEQFF
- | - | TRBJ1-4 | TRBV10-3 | TGTGCCATCAGTGAGAGCTCTAGTTACAATGAAAAACTGTTTTTT | CAISESSSYNEKLFF
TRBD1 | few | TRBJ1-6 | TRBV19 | TGTGCCAGTAGTATCGGGACAGGGTATTCACCCCTCCACTTT | CASSIGTGYSPLHF
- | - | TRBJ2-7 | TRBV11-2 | TGTGCCAGCAGCCGGACAGCCGCCACCTCCTACGAGCAGTACTTC | CASSRTAATSYEQYF
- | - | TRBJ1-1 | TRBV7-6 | TGTGCCAGCAGCTTCTCGGGCGCCGGCACTGAAGCTTTCTTT | CASSFSGAGTEAFF
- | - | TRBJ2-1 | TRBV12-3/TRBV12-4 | TGTGCCAGCAGTTTAGTGTTTCACAATGAGCAGTTCTTC | CASSLVFHNEQFF
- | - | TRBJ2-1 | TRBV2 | TGTGCCAGCAGTGAAGCGGCCCGACGGGGGCCCACTGAGACCTCCAACGTCAATGAGCAGTTCTTC | CASSEAARRGPTETSNVNEQFF
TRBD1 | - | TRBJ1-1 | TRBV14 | TGTGCCAACAGCCAACCCTCCCGGGACAGGGGGCTAGAAGCTTTCTTT | CANSQPSRDRGLEAFF
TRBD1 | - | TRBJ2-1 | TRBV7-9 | TGTGCCAGCAGCAGCACAGGGGGCGACGACAATGAGCAGTTCTTC | CASSSTGGDDNEQFF
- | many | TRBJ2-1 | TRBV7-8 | TGTGCCAGCAGCGTCTACGCTAGGCCAGGGGAGAGATATTTCTCCTACAATGAGCAGTTCTTC | CASSVYARPGERYFSYNEQFF
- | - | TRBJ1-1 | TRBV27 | TGTGCCAGCAGTTTATCGGGACCGAACACTGAAGCTTTCTTT | CASSLSGPNTEAFF
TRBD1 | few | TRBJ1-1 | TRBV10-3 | TGTGCCATCAGGCCGGGACAGATGAACACTGAAGCTTTCTTT | CAIRPGQMNTEAFF
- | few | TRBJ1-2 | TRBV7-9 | TGTGCCAGCAGCTTAAATTGGGAGCATGGCTACACCTTC | CASSLNWEHGYTF
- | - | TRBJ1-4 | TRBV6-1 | TGTGCCAGCAGTCCTAAGGCCGGGTTGGGTGAAAAACTGTTTTTT | CASSPKAGLGEKLFF
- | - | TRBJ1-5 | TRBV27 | TGTGCCAGCAGTCCCCGGGGGGCCCGCAATCAGCCCCAGCATTTT | CASSPRGARNQPQHF
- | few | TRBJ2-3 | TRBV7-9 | TGTGCCAGCAGCTTAAGGTCGGCTAGTACTAGCACAGATACGCAGTATTTT | CASSLRSASTSTDTQYF
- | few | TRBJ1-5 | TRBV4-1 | TGCGCCAGCAGCCTCATGCCACCCGCTGGCAATCAGCCCCAGCATTTT | CASSLMPPAGNQPQHF
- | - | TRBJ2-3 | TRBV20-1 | TGCAGTGCTGGAGTGGGGGATACGCAGTATTTT | CSAGVGDTQYF
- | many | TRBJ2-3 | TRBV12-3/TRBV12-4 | TGTGCCAGCGAGAGTGACCAAGGGGACACAGATACGCAGTATTTT | CASESDQGDTDTQYF
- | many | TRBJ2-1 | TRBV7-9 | TGTGCCAGCAGCCCTGGGACGGCTGTCTCCTACAATGAGCAGTTCTTC | CASSPGTAVSYNEQFF
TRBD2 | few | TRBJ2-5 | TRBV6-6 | TGTGCCAGCAGTTACTACCGGGGGGAAGAGACCCAGTACTTC | CASSYYRGEETQYF
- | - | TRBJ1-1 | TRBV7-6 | TGTGTCAGCAGCTTAGCCGGCGGGTTGAACACTGAAGCTTTCTTT | CVSSLAGGLNTEAFF
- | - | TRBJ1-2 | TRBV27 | TGTGCCACCGGGGCTTACTATGGCTACACCTTC | CATGAYYGYTF
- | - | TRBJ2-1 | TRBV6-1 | TGTGCCAGCTCCAATAGGGGACCTATCTCCTACAATGAGCAGTTCTTC | CASSNRGPISYNEQFF
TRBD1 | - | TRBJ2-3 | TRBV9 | TGTGCCAGCAGCCCCTGGACAGGATCTTCAGATACGCAGTATTTT | CASSPWTGSSDTQYF